The 13 T cell receptor beta chains below all came from one sample that was sequenced in a study of blood T cell repertoires in COVID-19. Sequencing used immunoSEQ multiplex PCR; TCRdb keeps in-frame clones, though not all of them. Of some 140,000 clones listed, 87% are singletons. Sequencing input: peripheral blood. The receptors derive from a man in his fifties or sixties with active COVID-19.

The table lists this clone with a count of one. The chain recombines TRBV4-2 with TRBJ2-5, with D possibly being TRBD2 (6 bases). Trimming took off 1 base at V and 4 bases at J, with 10 bases between the two ends. The CDR3 sequence is 14 residues long. CDR1 and CDR2 from the germline V gene are LGHNA and YNFKEQ. DNA for the CDR3: TGTGCCAGCAGCCAAGCACCAGCGGGAGAGACCCAGTACTTC. Translated, it gives CASSQAPAGETQYF.

The J gene is TRBJ2-1, the V gene TRBV7-3; 11 bases are a match to TRBD2. The CDR3 has 16 amino acids. V gave up 5 bases and J gave up 5 bases; unmatched junction bases: 8. Germline values: CDR1 SGHTA, CDR2 FQGTGA. CDR3 residues: CASSGTGTSGDNEQFF. CDR3 DNA: TGTGCCAGCAGCGGCACCGGGACTAGCGGAGACAATGAGCAGTTCTTC. The complete variable domain, with remaining parts taken from reference TRBV7-3 and TRBJ2-1, reads GAGVSQTPSNKVTEKGKYVELRCDPISGHTALYWYRQSLGQGPEFLIYFQGTGAADDSGLPNDRFFAVRPEGSVSTLKIQRTERGDSAVYLCASSGTGTSGDNEQFFGPGTRLTVL.

This clone has just one count. J is TRBJ1-4 and V is TRBV7-2; weak D call: TRBD1 (6 bases). CDR1 and CDR2 (germline): SGHTA, FQGNSA. The V end was cut by 7 bases, the J end by 7 bases, with 16 bases between. The CDR3 loop spans 14 amino acids. In DNA, the CDR3 is TGTGCCAGCAAAAGTAACACCAGGGGTGAAAAACTGTTTTTT. Encoded protein: CASKSNTRGEKLFF.

J is TRBJ1-2 and V is TRBV7-9; 10 nucleotides align to TRBD1. The germline CDR1 and CDR2 sequences are SEHNR and FQNEAQ (reference sequence). This CDR3 is built from 15 residues. Unmatched junction bases numbered 7, after V lost 5 bases and J lost 4 bases. The CDR3 DNA follows: TGTGCCAGCAGCATGGACAGGGGGTACGGCTATGGCTACACCTTC. Its translation is CASSMDRGYGYGYTF. Supplemented by reference TRBV7-9 and TRBJ1-2, the full variable domain reads DTGVSQNPRHKITKRGQNVTFRCDPISEHNRLYWYRQTLGQGPEFLTYFQNEAQLEKSRLLSDRFSAERPKGSFSTLEIQRTEQGDSAMYLCASSMDRGYGYGYTFGSGTRLTVV.

The chain carries TRBV5-8 and TRBJ1-2, with D uncertain. This CDR3 contains 15 residues. Germline lookup yields CDR1 SGHTS and CDR2 YDEGEE. The V end lost 0 bases, the J end lost 4 bases, and 13 bases lay between the germline ends. The CDR3 bases are TGTGCCAGCAGCTTGGGCGTTCGAGGTGTCTATGGCTACACCTTC. Translating it yields CASSLGVRGVYGYTF.

The chain combines TRBV2 with TRBJ2-2; 8 bases agree with TRBD2. Germline CDR1 and CDR2: SNHLY and FYNNEI. The CDR3 loop spans 16 amino acids. V lost 4 bases and J lost 1; bases outside the gene matches: 5. Here the CDR3 DNA reads TGTGCCAGCAGTGTCTTGCTAGCGGGGAACACCGGGGAGCTGTTTTTT. Translation: CASSVLLAGNTGELFF.

The chain carries TRBV19 and TRBJ2-7; TRBD2 matches 15 bases. Trimming removed 6 bases from V and 2 bases from J; junction bases left unmatched: 2. From germline, CDR1 is LNHDA and CDR2 SQIVND (reference sequence). CDR3 size: 15 residues. Here the CDR3 DNA reads TGTGCCAGTAGCCGGACTAGCGGGGGGGCCTACGAGCAGTACTTC. Translation gives CASSRTSGGAYEQYF.

V usage is TRBV7-3 and J usage is TRBJ2-5; D remains unclear. The CDR3 has 13 residues. V was shortened by 6 bases and J by 2 bases, with 10 bases between the two germline ends. Germline CDR1 reads SGHTA; CDR2 reads FQGTGA. The CDR3 sequence is CASSSTSQETQYF. The CDR3 nucleotides read TGTGCCAGCAGTTCGACAAGTCAAGAGACCCAGTACTTC.

The chain joins TRBV15 to TRBJ2-7, with D possibly matching TRBD2 (6 bases). This CDR3 is built from 15 residues. CDR1 and CDR2 from the germline V gene are LNHNV and YYDKDF (reference sequence). V was clipped by 5 bases and J by 1 base, with 15 bases between them. The CDR3 spells CATSPHHRESYEQYF. CDR3 in DNA: TGTGCCACCAGCCCTCACCACCGGGAGTCCTACGAGCAGTACTTC.

The chain is built from TRBV10-3 and TRBJ2-7, with 7 bases matching TRBD1. After removal of 6 bases from V and 6 bases from J, the junction contained 8 bases not matched to a gene. The germline V gene has CDR1 ENHRY and CDR2 SYGVKD. The CDR3 sequence is 13 residues long. The CDR3 sequence is CAIRTTGVFEQYF. The CDR3 DNA reads TGTGCCATCAGGACAACAGGGGTCTTCGAGCAGTACTTC.

The chain employs TRBV24-1 and TRBJ2-3; TRBD1 agrees at 9 bases. J lost 7 bases, V lost 4 bases, and 14 bases had no gene match. This CDR3 spans 17 amino acids. Germline CDR1 is KGHDR and CDR2 is SFDVKD. The CDR3 nucleotides are TGTGCCACCAGTGACGCCCGGACAGGGGTTCTCAAAAATACGCAGTATTTT. Protein sequence: CATSDARTGVLKNTQYF.

The rearrangement joins TRBV5-1 to TRBJ1-1, with no clear D. The V gene lost 3 bases and the J gene lost 1 base, with 10 bases spanning the gap. The CDR3 has 14 amino acids. Germline CDR1 is SGHRS and CDR2 is YFSETQ. This CDR3 reads CASSYDTRNTEAFF. The CDR3 DNA sequence: TGCGCCAGCAGCTACGACACCCGGAACACTGAAGCTTTCTTT.

This chain joins TRBV5-8 and TRBJ2-5; 10 bases align to TRBD1. With V trimmed by 4 bases and J by 0 bases, 6 bases remained unmatched. Germline CDR1 reads SGHTS; CDR2 reads YDEGEE. The CDR3 is made up of 16 amino acids. The DNA for the CDR3 is TGTGCCAGCAGCAGGCCGGGACAGGGGTACCAAGAGACCCAGTACTTC. This codes for CASSRPGQGYQETQYF.